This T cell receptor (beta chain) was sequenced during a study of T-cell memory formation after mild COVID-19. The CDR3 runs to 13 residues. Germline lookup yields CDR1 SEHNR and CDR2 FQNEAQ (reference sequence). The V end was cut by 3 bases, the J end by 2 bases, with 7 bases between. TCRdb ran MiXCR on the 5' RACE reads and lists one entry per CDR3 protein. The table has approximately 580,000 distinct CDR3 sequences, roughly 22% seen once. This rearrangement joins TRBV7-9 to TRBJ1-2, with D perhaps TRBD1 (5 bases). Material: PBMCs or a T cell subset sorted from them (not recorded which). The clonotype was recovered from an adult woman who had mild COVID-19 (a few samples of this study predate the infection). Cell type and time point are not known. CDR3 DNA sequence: TGTGCCAGCAGCTTTGCAGGGAACTATGGCTACACCTTC. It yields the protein CASSFAGNYGYTF.